These T cell receptor beta chains were read from a single sample in a study of T cell changes during pregnancy in multiple sclerosis. Produced via immunoSEQ multiplex PCR; TCRdb's table is partial and in-frame only. The sample consists of 45,000 to 70,000 clones, about 92% of them appearing once. Sequenced here: CD4+ T cells from peripheral blood mononuclear cells, sampled in the second trimester of pregnancy. These receptors were collected from a female donor with multiple sclerosis, enrolled in a pregnancy study. The CDR3 runs from the conserved cysteine through the conserved F or W. A D gene is named only where the DNA matches it firmly. The size field is filled for only some rows; it gives once, few, many or a size class.

v_gene	abundance	j_gene	d_gene	CDR3aa	CDR3nt
TRBV7-8	-	TRBJ1-1	-	CASSLRRGQVNTEAFF	TGTGCCAGCAGCTTAAGAAGGGGTCAGGTGAACACTGAAGCTTTCTTT
TRBV19	-	TRBJ1-2	TRBD1	CASMGQATFYGYTF	TGTGCCAGCATGGGACAGGCGACGTTCTATGGCTACACCTTC
TRBV7-9	-	TRBJ2-3	TRBD1	CASSPSGGTQYF	TGTGCCAGCAGCCCTTCAGGGGGTACGCAGTATTTT
TRBV2	-	TRBJ1-4	-	CASSFRQNEKLFF	TGTGCCAGCAGTTTCCGACAGAATGAAAAACTGTTTTTT
TRBV10-3	-	TRBJ2-1	TRBD2	CAISDLGLAGNNEQFF	TGTGCCATCAGTGATTTGGGACTAGCGGGGAACAATGAGCAGTTCTTC
TRBV5-1	-	TRBJ2-1	-	CASSFTGSVVEQFF	TGCGCCAGCAGCTTCACAGGGTCGGTGGTTGAGCAGTTCTTC
TRBV30	-	TRBJ1-2	TRBD1	CAWRPGQVNGYTF	TGTGCCTGGAGGCCGGGACAGGTTAATGGCTACACCTTC
TRBV7-2	-	TRBJ2-2	-	CASSLRLFGELFF	TGTGCCAGCAGCTTACGGTTATTCGGGGAGCTGTTTTTT
TRBV11-2	-	TRBJ2-7	-	CASSLGLPTYEQYF	TGTGCCAGCAGCCTTGGACTGCCAACCTACGAGCAGTACTTC
TRBV6-1	-	TRBJ2-5	TRBD2	CASSEVYAGVGKTQYF	TGTGCCAGCAGTGAAGTTTACGCGGGGGTAGGGAAGACCCAGTACTTC
TRBV19	few	TRBJ2-7	-	CASRTVGTSPYEQYF	TGTGCCAGTAGAACCGTTGGGACAAGCCCCTACGAGCAGTACTTC
TRBV5-1	few	TRBJ2-6	-	CASSLQDSGANVLTF	TGCGCCAGCAGCTTGCAGGACTCTGGGGCCAACGTCCTGACTTTC
TRBV5-4	-	TRBJ1-4	-	CASSLTNEKLFF	TGTGCCAGCAGCCTAACTAATGAAAAACTGTTTTTT
TRBV2	-	TRBJ1-2	TRBD1	CASSQTTGSGYTF	TGTGCCAGCAGTCAAACGACAGGGAGTGGCTACACCTTC
TRBV7-7	-	TRBJ2-1	TRBD2	CASSPGTSGFFPTEQFF	TGTGCCAGCAGCCCAGGGACTAGCGGCTTTTTCCCGACTGAGCAGTTCTTC
TRBV7-8	once	TRBJ1-1	-	CASSLYPGYTSTEAFF	TGTGCCAGCAGCTTATACCCAGGGTATACCTCCACTGAAGCTTTCTTT
TRBV6-5	-	TRBJ1-6	TRBD1	CASSWTGRGDNSPLHF	TGTGCCAGCAGTTGGACAGGGAGGGGGGATAATTCACCCCTCCACTTT
TRBV5-8	-	TRBJ1-4	-	CASSGIGQSPIEKLFF	TGTGCCAGCAGCGGAATAGGACAGTCCCCTATTGAAAAACTGTTTTTT
TRBV27	-	TRBJ1-6	-	CAGGGDSPLHF	TGTGCCGGGGGGGGTGATTCACCCCTCCACTTT
TRBV6-1	-	TRBJ1-2	-	CASSLRESNGYTF	TGTGCCAGCTCCCTAAGGGAGTCGAATGGCTACACCTTC
TRBV18	-	TRBJ2-2	-	CASSPEGAAGVAGELFF	TGTGCCAGCTCACCAGAAGGCGCAGCGGGCGTAGCCGGGGAGCTGTTTTTT
TRBV27	-	TRBJ2-1	-	CASRPGLQIFNEQFF	TGTGCCAGCAGACCGGGACTCCAGATTTTCAATGAGCAGTTCTTC
TRBV29-1	-	TRBJ2-1	-	CSVDYGGRGNEQFF	TGCAGCGTTGATTACGGGGGGCGAGGCAATGAGCAGTTCTTC
TRBV30	-	TRBJ2-3	TRBD2	CAWSQGLAGGVDTQYF	TGTGCCTGGAGTCAGGGGCTAGCGGGAGGAGTAGATACGCAGTATTTT
TRBV5-1	once	TRBJ1-1	-	CASTASLGGTEAFF	TGCGCCAGCACGGCCTCGTTGGGGGGGACTGAAGCTTTCTTT
TRBV27	-	TRBJ1-1	-	CASNTIAGPSGEAFF	TGTGCCAGCAATACAATCGCCGGGCCTTCAGGGGAAGCTTTCTTT
TRBV7-8	-	TRBJ2-7	TRBD1	CASSLLDRGGGEQYF	TGTGCCAGCAGCCTGCTAGACAGGGGAGGCGGCGAGCAGTACTTC
TRBV5-4	-	TRBJ1-1	-	CASSHGATQNTEAFF	TGTGCCAGCAGCCACGGAGCCACTCAGAACACTGAAGCTTTCTTT
TRBV10-3	-	TRBJ1-5	TRBD1	CAISGDSDQPQHF	TGTGCCATCAGCGGGGACAGCGATCAGCCCCAGCATTTT
TRBV29-1	-	TRBJ1-1	TRBD1	CSMRAGGNTEAFF	TGCAGCATGAGGGCAGGGGGGAACACTGAAGCTTTCTTT
TRBV6-5	-	TRBJ1-6	TRBD1	CASRARQGHNSPLHF	TGTGCCAGCAGAGCGAGACAGGGTCATAATTCACCCCTCCACTTT
TRBV5-1	-	TRBJ2-1	-	CASSRWTTGAVEQFF	TGCGCCAGCAGCCGTTGGACTACGGGAGCGGTTGAGCAGTTCTTC
TRBV28	-	TRBJ1-5	-	CASNPFNWGPPQPQHF	TGTGCCAGCAATCCCTTTAATTGGGGGCCACCGCAGCCCCAGCATTTT